This TCR beta chain was found in a study of T cells after yellow fever vaccination. With respect to this clonotype: Its antigen remains unknown.

Making TCR cDNA involved 5'RACE template switching, which added UMIs and a universal primer site. One entry per CDR3 protein, called by TCRdb with MiXCR from the 5' RACE reads. Of approximately 260,000 distinct CDR3 sequences in the sample, under 15% were seen once. Study-level points and caveats: Post-booster samples contained most primary-vaccination clones (approximately 96% CD4, 70% to 90% CD8). A faster peak, day 5 versus 15, was reached by the weaker secondary response. Just a small share of clonotypes turned up in the CD4 compartment as well as the CD8 compartment.

The CDR3 runs to 15 residues. Per germline, CDR1 SGHRS and CDR2 YFSETQ. Deletions cut 0 bases from V and 4 bases from J, with 11 bases between. The sequence derives from a man aged 25-40 years who received the YFV17D yellow fever vaccine. The material was CD4+ T cells sorted from PBMCs, obtained 45 days after the yellow fever booster vaccination. V gene TRBV5-1 combines with J gene TRBJ1-3; no firm D call. This CDR3 reads CASSLAPRAGNTIYF. In DNA form, the CDR3 reads TGCGCCAGCAGCTTGGCACCGCGAGCCGGAAACACCATATATTTT.